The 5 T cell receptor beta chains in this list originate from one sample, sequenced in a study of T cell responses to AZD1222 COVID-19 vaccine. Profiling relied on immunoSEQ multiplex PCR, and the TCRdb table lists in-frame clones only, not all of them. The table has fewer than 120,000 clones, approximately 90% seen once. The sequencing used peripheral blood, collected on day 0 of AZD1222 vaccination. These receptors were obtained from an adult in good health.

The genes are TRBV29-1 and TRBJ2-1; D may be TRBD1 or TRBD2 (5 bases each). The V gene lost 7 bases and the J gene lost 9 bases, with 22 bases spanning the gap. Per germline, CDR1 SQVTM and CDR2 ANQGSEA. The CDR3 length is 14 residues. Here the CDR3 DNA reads TGCAGCGCTAGACGGGGCAGTGATAGGGGTGAGCAGTTCTTC. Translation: CSARRGSDRGEQFF.

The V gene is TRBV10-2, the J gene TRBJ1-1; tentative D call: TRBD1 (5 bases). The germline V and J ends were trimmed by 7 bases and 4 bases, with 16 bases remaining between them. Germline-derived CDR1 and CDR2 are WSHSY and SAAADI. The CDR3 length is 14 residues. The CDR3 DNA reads TGCGCCAGCACTCCGGGAGGGGTGGGCACTGAAGCTTTCTTT. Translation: CASTPGGVGTEAFF.

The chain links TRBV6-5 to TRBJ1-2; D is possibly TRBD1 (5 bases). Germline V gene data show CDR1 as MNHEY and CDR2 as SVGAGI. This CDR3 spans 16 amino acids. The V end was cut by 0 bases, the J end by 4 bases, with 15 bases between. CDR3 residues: CASSYSTSSRGYGYTF. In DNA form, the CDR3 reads TGTGCCAGCAGTTACTCGACATCTTCAAGGGGCTATGGCTACACCTTC.

The CDR3 loop is CSVDSGNTIYF. Written as DNA, the CDR3 is TGCAGCGTTGACTCTGGAAACACCATATATTTT. The chain employs TRBV29-1 and TRBJ1-3; D gene uncertain. V gave up 3 bases and J gave up 0 bases, with 0 bases separating them. The CDR3 totals 11 residues. The germline gives CDR1 SQVTM, CDR2 ANQGSEA. The full variable domain, in which reference TRBV29-1 and TRBJ1-3 provide the parts outside the CDR3, is SAVISQKPSRDICQRGTSLTIQCQVDSQVTMMFWYRQQPGQSLTLIATANQGSEATYESGFVIDKFPISRPNLTFSTLTVSNMSPEDSSIYLCSVDSGNTIYFGEGSWLTVV.

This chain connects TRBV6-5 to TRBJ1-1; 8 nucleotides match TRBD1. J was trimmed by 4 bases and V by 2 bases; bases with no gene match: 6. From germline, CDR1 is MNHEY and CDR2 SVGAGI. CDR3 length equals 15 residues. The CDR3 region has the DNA TGTGCCAGCAGTTACGCGGACAGGGCAGGCACTGAAGCTTTCTTT. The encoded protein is CASSYADRAGTEAFF.